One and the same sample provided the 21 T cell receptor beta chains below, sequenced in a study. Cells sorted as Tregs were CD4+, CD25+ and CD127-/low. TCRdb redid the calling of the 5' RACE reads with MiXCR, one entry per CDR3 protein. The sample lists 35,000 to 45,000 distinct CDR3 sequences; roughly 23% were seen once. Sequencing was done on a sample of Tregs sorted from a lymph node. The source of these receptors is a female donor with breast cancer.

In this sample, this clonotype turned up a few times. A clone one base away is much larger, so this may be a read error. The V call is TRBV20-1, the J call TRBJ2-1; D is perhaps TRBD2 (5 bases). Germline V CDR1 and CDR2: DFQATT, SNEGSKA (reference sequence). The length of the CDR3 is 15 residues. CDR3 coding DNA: TGCAGTACTAGAGATCGACGGGGCTCCTACAATGAGCAGTTCTTC. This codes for CSTRDRRGSYNEQFF.

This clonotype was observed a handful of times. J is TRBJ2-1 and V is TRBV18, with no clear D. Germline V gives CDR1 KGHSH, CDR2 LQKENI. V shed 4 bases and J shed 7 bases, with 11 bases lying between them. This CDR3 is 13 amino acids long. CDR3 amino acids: CASSLMTANEQFF. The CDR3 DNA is TGTGCCAGCTCACTAATGACGGCGAATGAGCAGTTCTTC.

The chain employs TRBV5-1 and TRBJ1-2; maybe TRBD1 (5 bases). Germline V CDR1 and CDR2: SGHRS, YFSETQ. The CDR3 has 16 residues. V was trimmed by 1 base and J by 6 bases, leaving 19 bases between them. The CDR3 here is CASSLIMQGRLNGYTF. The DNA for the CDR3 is TGCGCCAGCAGCTTGATAATGCAGGGCCGCTTGAATGGCTACACCTTC. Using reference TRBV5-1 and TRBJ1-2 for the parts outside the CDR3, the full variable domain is KAGVTQTPRYLIKTRGQQVTLSCSPISGHRSVSWYQQTPGQGLQFLFEYFSETQRNKGNFPGRFSGRQFSNSRSEMNVSTLELGDSALYLCASSLIMQGRLNGYTFGSGTRLTVV.

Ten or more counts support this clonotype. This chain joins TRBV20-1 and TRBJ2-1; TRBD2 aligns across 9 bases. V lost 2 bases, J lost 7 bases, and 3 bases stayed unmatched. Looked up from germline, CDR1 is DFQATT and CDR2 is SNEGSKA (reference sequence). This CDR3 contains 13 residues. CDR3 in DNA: TGCAGTGCTAGACAGAGCGGGAGGAATGAGCAGTTCTTC. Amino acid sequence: CSARQSGRNEQFF.

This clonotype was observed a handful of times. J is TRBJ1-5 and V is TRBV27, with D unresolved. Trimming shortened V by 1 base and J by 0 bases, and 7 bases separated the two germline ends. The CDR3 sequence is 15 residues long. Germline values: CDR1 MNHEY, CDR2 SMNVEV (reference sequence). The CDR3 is CASSLYGYSNQPQHF. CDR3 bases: TGTGCCAGCAGTTTATACGGTTATAGCAATCAGCCCCAGCATTTT.

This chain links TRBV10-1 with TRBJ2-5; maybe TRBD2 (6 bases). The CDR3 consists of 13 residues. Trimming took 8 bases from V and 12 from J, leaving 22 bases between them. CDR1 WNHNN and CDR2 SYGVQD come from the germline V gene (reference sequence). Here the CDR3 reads CASDGLLYYSEYF. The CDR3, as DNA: TGCGCCAGCGATGGACTACTCTATTACTCGGAGTACTTC.

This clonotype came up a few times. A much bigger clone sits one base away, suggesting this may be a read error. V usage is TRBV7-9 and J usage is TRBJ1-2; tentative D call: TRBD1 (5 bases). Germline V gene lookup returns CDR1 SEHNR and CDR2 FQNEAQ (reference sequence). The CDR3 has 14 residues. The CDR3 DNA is TGTGCCAGCAGTCCACCGACAGAGAACTTTGGCTACACCTTC. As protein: CASSPPTENFGYTF.

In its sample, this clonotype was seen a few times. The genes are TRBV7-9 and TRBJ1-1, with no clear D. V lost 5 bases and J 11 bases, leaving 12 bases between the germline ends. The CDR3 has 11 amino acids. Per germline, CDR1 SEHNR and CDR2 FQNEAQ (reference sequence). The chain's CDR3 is CASSQRVLAFF. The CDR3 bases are TGTGCCAGCAGCCAACGTGTTCTCGCTTTCTTT.

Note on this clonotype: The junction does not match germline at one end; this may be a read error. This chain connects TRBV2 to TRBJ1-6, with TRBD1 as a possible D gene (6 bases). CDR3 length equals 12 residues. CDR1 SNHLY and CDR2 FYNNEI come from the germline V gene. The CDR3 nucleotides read TGTGCCAGTAGTGGTCCAGGACAGCCCCTCCACTTT. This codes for CASSGPGQPLHF.

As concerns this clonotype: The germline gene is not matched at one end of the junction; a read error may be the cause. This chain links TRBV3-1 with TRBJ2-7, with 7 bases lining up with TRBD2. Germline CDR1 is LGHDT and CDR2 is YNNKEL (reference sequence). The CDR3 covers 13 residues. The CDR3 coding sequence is TGTGCCAGCGGCCAAGGACTAGACTACGAGCAGTACTTC. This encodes CASGQGLDYEQYF.

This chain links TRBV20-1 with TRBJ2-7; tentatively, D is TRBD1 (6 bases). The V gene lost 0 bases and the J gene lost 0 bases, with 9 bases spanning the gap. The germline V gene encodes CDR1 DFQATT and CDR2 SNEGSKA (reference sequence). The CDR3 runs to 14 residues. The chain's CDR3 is CSARDTGSSYEQYF. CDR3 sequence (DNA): TGCAGTGCTAGAGATACAGGGAGCTCCTACGAGCAGTACTTC.

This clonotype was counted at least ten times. CDR3 sequence: CASSTHTDTQYF. CDR3 bases: TGTGCCAGCAGCACCCACACAGATACGCAGTATTTT. V and J are TRBV9 and TRBJ2-3; D unclear. With 4 bases removed from V and 2 bases from J, the gap between germline ends came to 5 bases. This CDR3 contains 12 residues. The germline CDR1 and CDR2 sequences are SGDLS and YYNGEE.

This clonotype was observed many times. The CDR3 sequence: CASSLGLGVETQYF. CDR3 coding DNA: TGTGCCAGCAGCCTCGGACTAGGGGTGGAGACCCAGTACTTC. This rearrangement joins TRBV7-8 to TRBJ2-5, with TRBD2 identical over 7 bases. Germline V gene lookup returns CDR1 SGHVS and CDR2 FQNEAQ. The ends lost 5 bases at V and 5 bases at J; junction bases unmatched: 8. The CDR3 consists of 14 residues.

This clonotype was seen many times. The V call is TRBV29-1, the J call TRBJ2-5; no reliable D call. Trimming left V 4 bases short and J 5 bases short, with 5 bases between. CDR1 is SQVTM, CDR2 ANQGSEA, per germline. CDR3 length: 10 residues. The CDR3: CSVGPETQYF. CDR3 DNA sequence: TGCAGCGTTGGTCCGGAGACCCAGTACTTC.

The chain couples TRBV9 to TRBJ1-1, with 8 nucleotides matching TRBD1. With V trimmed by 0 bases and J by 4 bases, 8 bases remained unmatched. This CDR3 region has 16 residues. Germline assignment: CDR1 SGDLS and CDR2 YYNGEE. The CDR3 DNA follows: TGTGCCAGCAGCGTAGATCTTCAGGGGGCAGGCACTGAAGCTTTCTTT. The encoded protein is CASSVDLQGAGTEAFF.

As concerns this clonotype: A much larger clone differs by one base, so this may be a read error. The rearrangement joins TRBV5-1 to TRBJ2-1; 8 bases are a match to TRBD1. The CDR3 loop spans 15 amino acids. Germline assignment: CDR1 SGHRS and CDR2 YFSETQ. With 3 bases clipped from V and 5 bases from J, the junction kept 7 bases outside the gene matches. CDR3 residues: CASSSAVTGDNEQFF. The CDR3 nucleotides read TGCGCCAGCAGCTCGGCTGTGACAGGGGACAATGAGCAGTTCTTC.

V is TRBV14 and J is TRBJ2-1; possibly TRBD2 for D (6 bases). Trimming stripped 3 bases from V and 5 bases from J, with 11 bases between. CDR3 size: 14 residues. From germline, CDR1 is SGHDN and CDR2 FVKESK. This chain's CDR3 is CASSHGLLNNEQFF. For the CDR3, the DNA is TGTGCCAGCAGCCACGGACTACTTAACAATGAGCAGTTCTTC.

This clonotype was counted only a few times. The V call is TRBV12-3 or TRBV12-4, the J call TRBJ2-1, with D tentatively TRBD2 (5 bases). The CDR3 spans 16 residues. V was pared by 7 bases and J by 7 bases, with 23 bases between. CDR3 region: CASNLGSAEGWNEQFF. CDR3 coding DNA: TGTGCCAGCAACCTGGGATCCGCTGAGGGCTGGAATGAGCAGTTCTTC.

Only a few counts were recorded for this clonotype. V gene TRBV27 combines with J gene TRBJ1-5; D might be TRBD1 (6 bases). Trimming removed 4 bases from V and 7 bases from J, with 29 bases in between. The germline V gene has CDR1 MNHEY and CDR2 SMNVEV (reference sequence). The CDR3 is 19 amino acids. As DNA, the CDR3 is TGTGCCAGCAGTTATCCCATAGGGGGGCAGGGACCCCAATTACAGCCCCAGCATTTT. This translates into CASSYPIGGQGPQLQPQHF.

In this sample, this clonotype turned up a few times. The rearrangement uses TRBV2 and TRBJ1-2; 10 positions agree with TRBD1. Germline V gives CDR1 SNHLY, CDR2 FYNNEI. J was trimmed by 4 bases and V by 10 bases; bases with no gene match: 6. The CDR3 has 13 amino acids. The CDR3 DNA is TGTGCCACTTCCGGGACAGGGGTCTATGGCTACACCTTC. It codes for CATSGTGVYGYTF.

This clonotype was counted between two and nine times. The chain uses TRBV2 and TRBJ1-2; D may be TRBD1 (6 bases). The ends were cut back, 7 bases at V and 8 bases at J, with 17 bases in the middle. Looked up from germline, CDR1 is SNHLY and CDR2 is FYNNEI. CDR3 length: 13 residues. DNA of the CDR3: TGTGCCAGCAACCCAAGACAGGATTGGGGCTACACCTTC. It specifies CASNPRQDWGYTF.